The 7 T cell receptor beta chains below come from one sample, sequenced in a study of CD8 T cells in ankylosing spondylitis. Points from the study as a whole: A motif of eight highly homologous TCR beta variants was seen as apparently characteristic of ankylosing spondylitis blood.

The antigens these receptors bind are not known. TCRdb recomputed calls from the 5' RACE reads with MiXCR, one row per CDR3 protein. The table shows about 220,000 distinct CDR3 sequences, with around 20% occurring only once. Sequenced material: blood, either unsorted or a sorted T cell fraction (not recorded which). These receptors were collected from a male donor with ankylosing spondylitis.

This clonotype was detected a few times. This sequence joins TRBV27 and TRBJ1-3; D call uncertain. This CDR3 spans 15 amino acids. Looked up from germline, CDR1 is MNHEY and CDR2 is SMNVEV (reference sequence). V lost 3 bases to trimming and J lost 2 bases, with 11 bases between them. The CDR3 nucleotides read TGTGCCAGCAGTTTGGCCCTTTCAACTGGAAACACCATATATTTT. This codes for CASSLALSTGNTIYF.

This clonotype showed up many times. The chain uses TRBV9 and TRBJ1-1; D is perhaps TRBD1 (6 bases). Trimming removed 0 bases at V and 2 bases at J, with 17 bases between. The V gene's germline CDR1 is SGDLS and CDR2 YYNGEE. There are 17 residues in the CDR3. The CDR3 DNA reads as TGTGCCAGCAGCGTAGGCATGGGGGCAGGGCTAAACACTGAAGCTTTCTTT. It codes for CASSVGMGAGLNTEAFF.

This clonotype was counted a few times. The chain links TRBV4-1 to TRBJ2-1, with D possibly TRBD2 on 6 matching bases. The CDR3 runs to 14 residues. From germline, CDR1 is MGHRA and CDR2 YSYEKL. The V end lost 3 bases, the J end lost 0 bases, and 6 bases lay between the germline ends. Here the CDR3 DNA reads TGCGCCAGCAGCCAGGAGGGCTCCTACAATGAGCAGTTCTTC. It encodes CASSQEGSYNEQFF.

This chain connects TRBV4-3 to TRBJ2-7, with D perhaps TRBD2 (6 bases). The germline V gene has CDR1 LGHNA and CDR2 YSLEER. With 1 base removed from V and 0 bases from J, the gap between germline ends came to 10 bases. This CDR3 comprises 15 residues. CDR3 residues: CASSQARESSYEQYF. In DNA, the CDR3 is TGCGCCAGCAGCCAAGCACGGGAGAGCTCCTACGAGCAGTACTTC.

This clonotype appeared a few times. This chain connects TRBV27 to TRBJ1-5; 7 positions match TRBD1. From germline, CDR1 is MNHEY and CDR2 SMNVEV (reference sequence). Losses at the gene ends were 5 bases for V and 8 bases for J; bases not matched to a gene: 9. The CDR3 is 14 amino acids. DNA of the CDR3: TGTGCCAGCAGTCCGACAGGGATGGGGGAGCCCCAGCATTTT. Encoded protein: CASSPTGMGEPQHF.

The rearrangement links TRBV29-1 to TRBJ2-1; D not resolved. CDR3 length: 11 residues. Germline CDR1 is SQVTM and CDR2 is ANQGSEA. Deletions cut 5 bases from V and 10 bases from J, with 12 bases between. The CDR3, as DNA: TGCAGCGTTCGCTCCCTCTTGGAGCAGTTCTTC. Amino acid sequence: CSVRSLLEQFF.

This chain connects TRBV20-1 to TRBJ2-7; 8 bases agree with TRBD1. Germline CDR1 DFQATT, CDR2 SNEGSKA (reference sequence). J gave up 5 bases and V 5 bases, and 8 bases lay outside the gene matches. The CDR3 is 13 amino acids. The chain's CDR3 is CSARDRFLNEQYF. In nucleotides, the CDR3 is TGCAGTGCTCGGGACAGGTTTCTTAACGAGCAGTACTTC.